This T cell receptor beta chain was sequenced in a study of T-cell reconstitution after alpha-beta-depleted transplantation in children. This clonotype was seen many times. Its specificity is not known. Findings of the study overall: It was newly produced T cells that mostly accounted for T-cell counts and diversity one year after transplant.

Construction of the TCRbeta library involved unique molecular identifiers. Via MiXCR, TCRdb re-called the PCR reads, giving one row per CDR3 protein. The table includes 550,000 to 800,000 distinct CDR3 sequences, less than 15% detected once. Germline V CDR1 and CDR2: DFQATT, SNEGSKA (reference sequence). CDR3 length: 13 residues. Trimming left V 5 bases short and J 6 bases short, with 14 bases between. The starting material was PBMCs, obtained before TCRalphabeta/CD19-depleted stem cell transplant. The sequence derives from a girl aged 2 to 9 with congenital amegakaryocytic thrombocytopenia, due to receive a stem cell transplant. This chain links TRBV20-1 with TRBJ2-1; no clear D gene. CDR3 DNA sequence: TGCAGTGCTTCCGCAGGAGTTGTCAATGAGCAGTTCTTC. It encodes CSASAGVVNEQFF.